This TCR beta chain was obtained from a study of vaccination and CD4 T cells after COVID-19. Study results and limitations: Vaccine-specific clones numbering 304 of 307 showed spike mono-reactivity in convalescent patients.

The sample holds a few counts of this clonotype. No antigen is known for it. The Oncomine TCR Beta short-read assay was what sequenced the DNA obtained from cultured CD4+ T cells. Cultured CD4+ T cells were the source of extracted genomic DNA. Via MiXCR, TCRdb re-called the PCR reads, giving one row per CDR3 protein. The sample lists 15,000 to 25,000 distinct CDR3 sequences; roughly two fifths were seen once. The treatment: roughly nine-day PBMC culture with coronavirus spike peptide pools or control peptides (ViraFEST assay). Approximately 2 million PBMCs were grown per well alongside about 10 IU/ml IL-2 and 8 to 10 ug/ml peptide pools. Trimming removed 5 bases from V and 2 bases from J, with 10 bases in between. The CDR3 consists of 14 residues. CDR1 and CDR2 (germline): MNHEY, SMNVEV (reference sequence).

The sequence derives from a human donor who received a COVID-19 vaccine. V is TRBV27 and J is TRBJ1-5; possibly TRBD1 for D (5 bases). Sequencing used CD4+ T cells from blood, cultured in vitro, obtained before SARS-CoV-2 vaccination. CDR3 residues: CASSPQGGNQPQHF. The CDR3 DNA is TGTGCCAGCAGTCCCCAGGGAGGCAATCAGCCCCAGCATTTT.